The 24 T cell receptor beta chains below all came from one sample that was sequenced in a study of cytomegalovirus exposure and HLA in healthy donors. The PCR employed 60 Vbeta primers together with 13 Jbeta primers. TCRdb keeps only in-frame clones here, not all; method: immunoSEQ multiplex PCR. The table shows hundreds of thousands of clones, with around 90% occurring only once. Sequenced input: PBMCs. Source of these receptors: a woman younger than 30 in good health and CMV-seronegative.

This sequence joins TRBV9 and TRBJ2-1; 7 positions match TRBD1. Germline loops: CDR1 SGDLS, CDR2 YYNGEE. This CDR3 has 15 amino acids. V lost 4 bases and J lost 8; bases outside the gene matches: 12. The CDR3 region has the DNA TGTGCCAGCAGCTCCTACGACAGGGAATGGTATGAGCAGTTCTTC. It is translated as CASSSYDREWYEQFF. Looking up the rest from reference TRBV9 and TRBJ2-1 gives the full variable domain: DSGVTQTPKHLITATGQRVTLRCSPRSGDLSVYWYQQSLDQGLQFLIQYYNGEERAKGNILERFSAQQFPDLHSELNLSSLELGDSALYFCASSSYDREWYEQFFGPGTRLTVL.

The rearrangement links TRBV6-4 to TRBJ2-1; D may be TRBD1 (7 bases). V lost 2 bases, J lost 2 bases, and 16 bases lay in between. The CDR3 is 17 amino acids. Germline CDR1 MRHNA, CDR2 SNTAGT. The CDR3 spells CASSDPAQGGTYNEQFF. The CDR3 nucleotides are TGTGCCAGCAGTGACCCCGCCCAGGGGGGAACCTACAATGAGCAGTTCTTC.

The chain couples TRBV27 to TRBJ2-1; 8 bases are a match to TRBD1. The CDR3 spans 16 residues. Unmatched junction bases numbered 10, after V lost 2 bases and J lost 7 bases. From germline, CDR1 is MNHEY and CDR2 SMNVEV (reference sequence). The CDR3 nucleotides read TGTGCCAGCAGTTTAAGTGGGGACAGGTCAGTAAATGAGCAGTTCTTC. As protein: CASSLSGDRSVNEQFF.

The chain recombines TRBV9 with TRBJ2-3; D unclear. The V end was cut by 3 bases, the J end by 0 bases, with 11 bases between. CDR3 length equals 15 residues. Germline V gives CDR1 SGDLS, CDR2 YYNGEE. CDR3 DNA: TGTGCCAGCAGCGCCTATCCCACTAGCACAGATACGCAGTATTTT. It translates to CASSAYPTSTDTQYF.

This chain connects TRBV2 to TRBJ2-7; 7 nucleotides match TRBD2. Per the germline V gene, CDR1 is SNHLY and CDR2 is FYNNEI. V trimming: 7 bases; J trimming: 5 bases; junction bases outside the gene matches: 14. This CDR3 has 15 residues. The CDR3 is CASTQAIAGINEQYF. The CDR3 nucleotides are TGTGCCAGCACCCAGGCGATAGCGGGCATCAACGAGCAGTACTTC.

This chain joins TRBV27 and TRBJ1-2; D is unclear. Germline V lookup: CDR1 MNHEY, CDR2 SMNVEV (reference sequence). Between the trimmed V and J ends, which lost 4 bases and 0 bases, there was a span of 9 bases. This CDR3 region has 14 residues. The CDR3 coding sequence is TGTGCCAGCAGTTCGGGGAGAGCTAACTATGGCTACACCTTC. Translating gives CASSSGRANYGYTF.

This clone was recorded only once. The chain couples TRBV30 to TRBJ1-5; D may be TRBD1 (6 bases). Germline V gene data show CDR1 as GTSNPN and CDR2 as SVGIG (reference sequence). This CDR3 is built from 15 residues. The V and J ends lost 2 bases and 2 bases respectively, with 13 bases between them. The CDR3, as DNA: TGTGCCTGGAGTCCGACAGGTAACGGCAATCAGCCCCAGCATTTT. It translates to CAWSPTGNGNQPQHF.

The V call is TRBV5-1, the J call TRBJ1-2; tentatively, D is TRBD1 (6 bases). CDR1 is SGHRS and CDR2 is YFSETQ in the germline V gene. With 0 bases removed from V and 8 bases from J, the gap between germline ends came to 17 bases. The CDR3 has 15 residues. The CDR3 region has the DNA TGCGCCAGCAGCTTGGGGTTCGTGGGGGCTGAAGGCTACACCTTC. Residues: CASSLGFVGAEGYTF.

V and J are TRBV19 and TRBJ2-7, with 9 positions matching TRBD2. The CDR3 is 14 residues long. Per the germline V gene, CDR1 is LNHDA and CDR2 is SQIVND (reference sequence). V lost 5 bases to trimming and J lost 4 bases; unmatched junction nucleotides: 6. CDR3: CASSVSGGPYEQYF. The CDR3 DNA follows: TGTGCCAGTAGTGTTAGCGGGGGACCATACGAGCAGTACTTC.

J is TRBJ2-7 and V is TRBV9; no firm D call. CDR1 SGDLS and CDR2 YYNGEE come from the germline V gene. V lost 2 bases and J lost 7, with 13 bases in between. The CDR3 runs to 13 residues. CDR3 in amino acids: CASSVTIYGEQYF. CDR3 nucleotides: TGTGCCAGCAGCGTTACGATCTACGGGGAGCAGTACTTC.

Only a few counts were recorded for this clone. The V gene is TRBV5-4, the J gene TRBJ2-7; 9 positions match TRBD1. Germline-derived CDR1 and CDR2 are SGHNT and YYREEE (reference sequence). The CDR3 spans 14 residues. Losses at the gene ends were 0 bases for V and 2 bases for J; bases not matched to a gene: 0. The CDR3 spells CASSLDRGPYEQYF. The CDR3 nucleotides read TGTGCCAGCAGCTTGGACAGGGGGCCCTACGAGCAGTACTTC.

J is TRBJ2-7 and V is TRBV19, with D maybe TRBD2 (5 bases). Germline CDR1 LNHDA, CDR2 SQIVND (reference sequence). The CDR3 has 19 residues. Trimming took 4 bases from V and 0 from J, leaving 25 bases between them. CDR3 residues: CASSTSGRQVGVSSYEQYF. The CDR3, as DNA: TGTGCCAGTAGTACCTCTGGGCGGCAAGTCGGGGTAAGCTCCTACGAGCAGTACTTC.

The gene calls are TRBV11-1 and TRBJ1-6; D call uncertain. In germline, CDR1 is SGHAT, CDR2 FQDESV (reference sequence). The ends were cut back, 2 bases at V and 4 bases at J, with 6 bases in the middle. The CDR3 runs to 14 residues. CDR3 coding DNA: TGTGCCAGCAGCTTATCTGTTTATAATTCACCCCTCCACTTT. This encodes CASSLSVYNSPLHF. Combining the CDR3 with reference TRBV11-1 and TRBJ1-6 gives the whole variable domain EAEVAQSPRYKITEKSQAVAFWCDPISGHATLYWYRQILGQGPELLVQFQDESVVDDSQLPKDRFSAERLKGVDSTLKIQPAELGDSAMYLCASSLSVYNSPLHFGNGTRLTVT.

The CDR3 region has the DNA TGTGCCAGCAGCGTAGATCGGGGGGCGAGCTCCTACAATGAGCAGTTCTTC. This sequence encodes CASSVDRGASSYNEQFF. The chain uses TRBV9 and TRBJ2-1; a weak D match, TRBD2 (7 bases). The CDR3 loop spans 17 amino acids. The germline gives CDR1 SGDLS, CDR2 YYNGEE. Trimming took off 0 bases at V and 0 bases at J, with 13 bases between the two ends.

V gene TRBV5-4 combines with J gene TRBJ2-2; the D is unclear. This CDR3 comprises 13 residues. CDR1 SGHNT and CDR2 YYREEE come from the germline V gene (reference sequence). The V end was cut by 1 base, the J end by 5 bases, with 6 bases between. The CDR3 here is CASSLTRTGELFF. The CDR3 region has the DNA TGTGCCAGCAGCTTGACGCGAACCGGGGAGCTGTTTTTT.

CDR3 DNA: TGTGCCAGCAGTGAAACAGGGACTAACTATGGCTACACCTTC. It yields the protein CASSETGTNYGYTF. This chain joins TRBV2 and TRBJ1-2, with D maybe TRBD1 (6 bases). Germline V gives CDR1 SNHLY, CDR2 FYNNEI. The CDR3 extends over 14 amino acids. Trimming removed 2 bases from V and 0 bases from J, with 7 bases in between.

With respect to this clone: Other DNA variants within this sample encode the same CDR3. Written as DNA, the CDR3 is TGTGCCAGCAGTTTAATACAGAATTATAATTCACCCCTCCACTTT. It specifies CASSLIQNYNSPLHF. The chain recombines TRBV28 with TRBJ1-6; D unclear. Trimming removed 2 bases at V and 4 bases at J, with 9 bases between. Germline assignment: CDR1 MDHEN and CDR2 SYDVKM. The CDR3 consists of 15 residues.

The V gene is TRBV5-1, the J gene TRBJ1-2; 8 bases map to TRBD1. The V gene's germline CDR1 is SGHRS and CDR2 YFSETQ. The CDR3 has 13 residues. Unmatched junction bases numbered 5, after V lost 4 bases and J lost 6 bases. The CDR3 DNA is TGCGCCAGCAGCGCTGGGACAGGCAATGGCTACACCTTC. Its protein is CASSAGTGNGYTF.

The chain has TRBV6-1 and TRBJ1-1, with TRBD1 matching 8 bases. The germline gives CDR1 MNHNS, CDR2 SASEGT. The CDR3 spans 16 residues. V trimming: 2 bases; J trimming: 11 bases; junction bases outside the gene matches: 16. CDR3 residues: CASSEPSTGRGLGAFF. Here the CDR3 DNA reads TGTGCCAGCAGTGAACCTAGTACGGGCAGGGGGCTAGGGGCTTTCTTT.

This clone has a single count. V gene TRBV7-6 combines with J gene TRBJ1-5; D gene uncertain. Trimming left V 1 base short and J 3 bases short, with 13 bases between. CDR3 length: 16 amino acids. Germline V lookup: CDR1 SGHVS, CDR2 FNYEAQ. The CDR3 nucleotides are TGTGCCAGCAGCTTAGGGGCCTACACCATCAATCAGCCCCAGCATTTT. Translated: CASSLGAYTINQPQHF.

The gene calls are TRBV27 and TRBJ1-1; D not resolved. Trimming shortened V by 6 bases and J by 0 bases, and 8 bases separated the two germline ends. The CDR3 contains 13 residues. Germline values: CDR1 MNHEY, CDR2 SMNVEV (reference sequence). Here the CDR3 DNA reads TGTGCCAGCAGGGCCGCAGTGAACACTGAAGCTTTCTTT. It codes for CASRAAVNTEAFF.

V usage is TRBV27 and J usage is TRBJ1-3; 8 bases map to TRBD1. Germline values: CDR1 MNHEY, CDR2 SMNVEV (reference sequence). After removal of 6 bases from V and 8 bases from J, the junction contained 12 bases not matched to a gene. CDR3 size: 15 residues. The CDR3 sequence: CASSSTGGMGDTIYF. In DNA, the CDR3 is TGTGCCAGCAGCTCAACAGGGGGGATGGGGGACACCATATATTTT.

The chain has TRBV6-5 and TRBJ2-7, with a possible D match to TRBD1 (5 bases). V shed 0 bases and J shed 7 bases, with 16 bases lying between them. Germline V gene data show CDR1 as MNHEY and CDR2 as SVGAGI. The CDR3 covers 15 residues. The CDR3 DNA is TGTGCCAGCAGTTACTCGGGGCAGAAGTCAGGGGAGCAGTACTTC. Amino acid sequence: CASSYSGQKSGEQYF.

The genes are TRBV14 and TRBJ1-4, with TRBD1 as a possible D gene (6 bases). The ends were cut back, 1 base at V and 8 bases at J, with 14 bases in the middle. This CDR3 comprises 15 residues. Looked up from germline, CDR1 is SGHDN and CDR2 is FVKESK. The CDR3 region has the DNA TGTGCCAGCAGCCAAGCGGGGGGCTCAAGGGAAAAACTGTTTTTT. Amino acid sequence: CASSQAGGSREKLFF.